This T cell receptor (beta chain) was sequenced for a study of T cell changes during pregnancy in multiple sclerosis. The method was immunoSEQ multiplex PCR; TCRdb's version includes in-frame clones alone and lacks a portion of them. The repertoire holds about 98,000 clones, with about 90% as singletons. In this sample, this clone turned up once. The CDR3 is made up of 15 amino acids. CDR1 is MNHNY, CDR2 SVGAGI, per germline (reference sequence). V lost 2 bases to trimming and J lost 2 bases; unmatched junction nucleotides: 6. The chain combines TRBV6-6 with TRBJ2-7; 7 nucleotides align to TRBD1. The sequence was collected from a female donor in good health, enrolled as a control in a pregnancy study. The sequences come from peripheral blood, collected after pregnancy. As DNA, the CDR3 is TGTGCCAGCAGTTACAAAGGGGGCGTCACCTACGAGCAGTACTTC. Protein: CASSYKGGVTYEQYF.